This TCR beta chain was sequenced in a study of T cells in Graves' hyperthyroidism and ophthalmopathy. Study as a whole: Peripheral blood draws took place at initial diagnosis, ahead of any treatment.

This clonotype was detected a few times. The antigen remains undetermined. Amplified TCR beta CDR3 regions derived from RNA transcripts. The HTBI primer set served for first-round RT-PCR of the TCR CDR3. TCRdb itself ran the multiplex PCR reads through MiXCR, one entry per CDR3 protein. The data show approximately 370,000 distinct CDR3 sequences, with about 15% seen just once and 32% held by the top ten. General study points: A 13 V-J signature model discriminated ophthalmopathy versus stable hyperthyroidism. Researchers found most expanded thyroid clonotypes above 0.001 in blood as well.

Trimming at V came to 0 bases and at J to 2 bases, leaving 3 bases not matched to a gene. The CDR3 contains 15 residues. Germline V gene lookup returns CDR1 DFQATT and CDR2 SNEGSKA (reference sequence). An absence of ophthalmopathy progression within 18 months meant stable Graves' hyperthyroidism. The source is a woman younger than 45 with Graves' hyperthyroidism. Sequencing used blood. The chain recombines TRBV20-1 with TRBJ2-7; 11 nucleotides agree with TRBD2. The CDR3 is CSARDMTSGTYEQYF. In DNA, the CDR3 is TGCAGTGCTAGAGATATGACTAGCGGGACCTACGAGCAGTACTTC.